This T cell receptor (beta chain) was captured by sequencing in a study of graft-versus-host responses after intestinal transplantation. The CDR3 is 15 amino acids. V dropped 2 bases and J dropped 8; count of bases not matched to a gene: 9. Germline V gives CDR1 MGHRA, CDR2 YSYEKL. Using immunoSEQ multiplex PCR, the repertoire was profiled, and TCRdb retains in-frame clones only, with some absent. Among 25,000 to 30,000 clones listed, about 80% were seen once. Worth noting for this clone: The antigen remains unidentified.

The source of this sequence is a human donor who received an intestinal transplant. The sample consisted of unstimulated CD4+ T cells sorted from spleen or lymph node cells, taken before intestinal transplant. This chain connects TRBV4-1 to TRBJ1-2; 9 positions agree with TRBD1. CDR3: CASSQPGQGRSGYTF. In nucleotides, the CDR3 is TGCGCCAGCAGCCAACCGGGACAGGGAAGAAGCGGCTACACCTTC.